This entry lists 8 T cell receptor beta chains sequenced from one sample in a study of Graves' ophthalmopathy and Graves' hyperthyroidism (dated by TCRdb to 2016 to 2018). TCRdb names Illumina HiSeq 2000 as the instrument used. For repertoire sequencing, TCR beta CDR3 regions were amplified from RNA transcripts. The first round was an RT-PCR using HTBI primers with the Qiagen OneStep RT-PCR kit, and this first round was followed by a second-round multiplex PCR, then size selection and purification. TCRdb reprocessed the public reads (quality trimming at Q25 with fastp, clone calling with MiXCR) and kept in-frame beta chains. Entries are consolidated by CDR3 protein sequence, retaining the most common genes and DNA. The sample table lists about 420,000 distinct CDR3 sequences, more than 20% of them with a count of one. The ten largest clones represent roughly 3% of the sample. The sample comprised peripheral blood. Receptor source: a woman aged 18 to 35 with stable Graves' hyperthyroidism. Donor details come from another sample of the same person, matched by shared clones.

Points on this clonotype: A much larger clone differs by one base, so this may be a read error. V and J are TRBV7-6 and TRBJ2-4; D remains ambiguous. Trimming removed 11 bases at V and 0 bases at J, with 11 bases between. This CDR3 is built from 13 residues. The germline gives CDR1 SGHVS, CDR2 FNYEAQ. The CDR3 DNA reads TGTGCCCCTCCCAAAGGAGCCAAAAACATTCAGTACTTC. It codes for CAPPKGAKNIQYF.

This clonotype appeared many times. V and J are TRBV4-1 and TRBJ2-5; no definite D call. Trimming took 5 bases from V and 9 from J, leaving 13 bases between them. The germline V gene encodes CDR1 MGHRA and CDR2 YSYEKL. This CDR3 contains 12 residues. The CDR3 spells CASSEVDEAQYF. CDR3 DNA: TGCGCCAGCAGCGAGGTGGACGAGGCCCAGTACTTC.

CDR3 loop: CASSLRVGLRQTYEQYF. Here the CDR3 DNA reads TGTGCCAGCAGTCTCCGGGTAGGACTTAGGCAGACCTACGAGCAGTACTTC. This chain links TRBV27 with TRBJ2-7, with D maybe TRBD2 (5 bases). The CDR3 consists of 17 residues. The germline V gene encodes CDR1 MNHEY and CDR2 SMNVEV (reference sequence). The V gene lost 5 bases and the J gene lost 2 bases, with 22 bases spanning the gap.

This clonotype was detected ten times or more. The CDR3 ends on some other residue instead of the conserved phenylalanine or tryptophan, so this is likely a read error. The rearrangement joins TRBV6-2 or TRBV6-3 to TRBJ1-1; no reliable D call. The CDR3 covers 14 residues. From germline, CDR1 is MNHEY and CDR2 SVGEGT. With 0 bases removed from V and 0 bases from J, the gap between germline ends came to 5 bases. The CDR3 bases are TGTGCCAGCAGTTACTCTAGAGTGAACACTGAAGCTTTCTCT. It translates to CASSYSRVNTEAFS.

Ten or more counts support this clonotype. J is TRBJ2-5 and V is TRBV7-2, with D possibly TRBD2 on 6 matching bases. Trimming took off 5 bases at V and 2 bases at J, with 12 bases between the two ends. This CDR3 comprises 14 residues. CDR1 and CDR2 from the germline V gene are SGHTA and FQGNSA. The CDR3 nucleotides read TGTGCCAGCAGCCCGTGGAGGGATCAAGAGACCCAGTACTTC. This gives the protein CASSPWRDQETQYF.

Turning to this clonotype: At one of its ends the junction is not consistent with the germline gene, which may arise from a read error. The rearrangement joins TRBV12-3 or TRBV12-4 to TRBJ2-5, with TRBD1 matching over 8 bases. The CDR3 spans 14 residues. In DNA form, the CDR3 reads TGTGCCAGCAGTCCGGGACAGGAGCAAGGGACCCAGTACTTC. It encodes CASSPGQEQGTQYF.

The chain is built from TRBV7-2 and TRBJ2-5; 8 bases line up with TRBD2. Germline values: CDR1 SGHTA, CDR2 FQGNSA. The J segment lost 6 bases and the V segment lost 0 bases, leaving 3 bases of the junction unmatched. This CDR3 is 14 amino acids long. The CDR3 region has the DNA TGTGCCAGCAGCTTAGCTAGCGGGATCAAGACCCAGTACTTC. This codes for CASSLASGIKTQYF.

The rearrangement uses TRBV14 and TRBJ2-2; perhaps TRBD1 as D (5 bases). Trimming shortened V by 2 bases and J by 4 bases, and 14 bases separated the two germline ends. The length of the CDR3 is 16 residues. The germline CDR1 and CDR2 sequences are SGHDN and FVKESK. CDR3: CASSQLSPGPTGELFF. The CDR3, as DNA: TGTGCCAGCAGCCAATTAAGTCCAGGGCCCACCGGGGAGCTGTTTTTT.